This T cell receptor (beta chain) was observed in a study of cytomegalovirus exposure and HLA in healthy donors. Findings of the study overall: Excluded: some indistinguishable V segments such as TRBV6-2 and TRBV6-3.

This clone has more than one count but fewer than ten. Its antigen remains unknown. The junction had 2 bases not matched to a gene; V was cut back by 0 bases and J by 2 bases. CDR3 size: 14 residues. The germline V gene has CDR1 SGHDT and CDR2 YYEEEE. The primer mix had 60 Vbeta and 13 Jbeta primers. The method was immunoSEQ multiplex PCR; TCRdb's version includes in-frame clones alone and lacks a portion of them. This repertoire shows under 200,000 clones, approximately 85% found once; its top ten account for around a tenth. Sequencing input: PBMCs. This chain joins TRBV5-6 and TRBJ2-7; 7 positions match TRBD1. This TCR was recovered from a man aged 18 to 30 in good health and CMV-seropositive. The DNA for the CDR3 is TGTGCCAGCAGCTTGGCCGGGACAGCCTACGAGCAGTACTTC. This encodes CASSLAGTAYEQYF.